The present TCR beta chain was sequenced within a study of beta chain features in type 1 diabetes. This clone was counted between two and nine times. Trimming took 2 bases from V and 3 from J, leaving 13 bases between them. The CDR3 contains 14 residues. CDR1 and CDR2 from the germline V gene are GTSNPN and SVGIG (reference sequence). The entirety of the isolated RNA underwent reverse transcription, so expressed TCRB transcripts were sequenced. Profiling relied on immunoSEQ multiplex PCR, and the TCRdb table lists in-frame clones only, not all of them. Here the sample spans more than 150,000 clones, about 13% being singletons.

Sequenced sample: central memory CD4+ T cells from blood. This TCR was recovered from a woman aged 18-35 years in good health. The genes are TRBV30 and TRBJ1-1; D may be TRBD1 (6 bases). In DNA, the CDR3 is TGTGCCTGGAGTCGGACAGACGGGTACACTGAAGCTTTCTTT. Protein product: CAWSRTDGYTEAFF.